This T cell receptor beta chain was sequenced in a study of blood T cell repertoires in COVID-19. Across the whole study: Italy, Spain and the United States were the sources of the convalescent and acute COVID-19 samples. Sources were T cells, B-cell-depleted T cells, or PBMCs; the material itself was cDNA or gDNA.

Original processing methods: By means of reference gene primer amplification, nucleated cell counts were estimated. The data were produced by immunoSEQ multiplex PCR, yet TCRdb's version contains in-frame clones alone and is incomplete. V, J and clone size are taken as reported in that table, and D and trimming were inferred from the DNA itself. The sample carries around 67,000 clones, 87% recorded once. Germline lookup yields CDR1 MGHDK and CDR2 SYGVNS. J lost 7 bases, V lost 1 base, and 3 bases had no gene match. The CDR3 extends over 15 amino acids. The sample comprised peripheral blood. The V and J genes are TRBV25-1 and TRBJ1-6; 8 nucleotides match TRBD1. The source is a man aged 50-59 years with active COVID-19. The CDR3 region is CASSESAGGNSPLHF. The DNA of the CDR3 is TGTGCCAGCAGTGAATCAGCAGGGGGCAATTCACCCCTCCACTTT.